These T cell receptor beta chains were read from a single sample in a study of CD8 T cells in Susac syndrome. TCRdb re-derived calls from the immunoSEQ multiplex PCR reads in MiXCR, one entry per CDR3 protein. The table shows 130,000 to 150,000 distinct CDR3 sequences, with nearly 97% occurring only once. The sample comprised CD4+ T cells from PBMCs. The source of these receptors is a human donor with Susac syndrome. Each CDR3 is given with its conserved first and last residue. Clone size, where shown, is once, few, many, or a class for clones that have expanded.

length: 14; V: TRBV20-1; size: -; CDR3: CSAGRVNGNQPQHF
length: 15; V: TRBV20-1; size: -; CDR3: CSARDQHLSRTEAFF
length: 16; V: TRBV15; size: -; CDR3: CATSREVGRGQETQYF
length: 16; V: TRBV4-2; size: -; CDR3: CASSQDFGQGGGEQYF
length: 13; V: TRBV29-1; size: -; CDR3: CSVRGQAQETQYF
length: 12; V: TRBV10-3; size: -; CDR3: CAISEPQETQYF
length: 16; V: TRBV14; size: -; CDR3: CASSKIPGLATYEQYF
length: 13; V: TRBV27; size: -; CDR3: CASSFRLGYGYTF
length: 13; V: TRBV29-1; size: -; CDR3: CSVAGLWGTEAFF
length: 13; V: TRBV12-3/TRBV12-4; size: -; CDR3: CASSLKQNTEAFF
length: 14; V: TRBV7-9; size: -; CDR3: CASSPGQDTGELFF
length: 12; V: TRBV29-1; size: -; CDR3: CSVDPSQETQYF
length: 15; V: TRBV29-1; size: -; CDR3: CSVDNEFGGSYEQYF
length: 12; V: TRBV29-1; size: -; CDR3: CSVGPYQETQYF
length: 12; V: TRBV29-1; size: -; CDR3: CSAGDVGSGYTF
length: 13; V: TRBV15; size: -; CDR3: CATSRSPEETQYF
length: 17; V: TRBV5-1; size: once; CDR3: CASSFSLTGLGYNEQFF
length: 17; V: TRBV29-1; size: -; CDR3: CSVVRLAGGPWADTQYF
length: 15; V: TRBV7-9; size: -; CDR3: CASSHSSGRGEKLFF
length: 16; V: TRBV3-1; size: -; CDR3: CASSLGPGGGQETQYF
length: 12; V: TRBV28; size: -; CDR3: CAGRRQGGEQFF
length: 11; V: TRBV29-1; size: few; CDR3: CSVIEGYGYTF
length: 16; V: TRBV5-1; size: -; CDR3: CASSLVGLAGVETQYF
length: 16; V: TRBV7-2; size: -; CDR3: CASSFRLAGGTDTQYF
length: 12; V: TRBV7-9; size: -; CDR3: CASSNHGNTIYF
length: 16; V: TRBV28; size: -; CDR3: CASSLFSSGSSYEQYF
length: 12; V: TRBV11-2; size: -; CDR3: CASSLEDKKLFF
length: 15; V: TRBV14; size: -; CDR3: CASSQQAGPTGELFF
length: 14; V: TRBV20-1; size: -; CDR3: CSAMGGGSTDTQYF
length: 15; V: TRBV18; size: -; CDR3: CASSEDGQGFSPLHF
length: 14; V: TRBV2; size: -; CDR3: CASMGTNAKNIQYF
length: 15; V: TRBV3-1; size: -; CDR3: CASSQDPGLAREQYF
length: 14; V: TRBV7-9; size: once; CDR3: CASILGTGFDEQYF
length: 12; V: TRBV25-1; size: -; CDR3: CASSIRVHEQFF
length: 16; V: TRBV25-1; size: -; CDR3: CASSEYGRGELNEQFF
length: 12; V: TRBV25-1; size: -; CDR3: CASRQGTGELFF
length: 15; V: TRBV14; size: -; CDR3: CASSQDSGSQETQYF
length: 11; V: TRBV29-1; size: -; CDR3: CSVEISYEQYF
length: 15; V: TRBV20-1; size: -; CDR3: CSARDALGGQETQYF
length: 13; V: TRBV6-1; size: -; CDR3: CASRLGQFYEQYF
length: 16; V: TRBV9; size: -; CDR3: CASSVGLAGTYNEQFF
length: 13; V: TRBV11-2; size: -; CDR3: CASSFMGAETQYF
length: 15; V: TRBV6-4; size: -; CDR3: CASSEQGTGNSPLHF
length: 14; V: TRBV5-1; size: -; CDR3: CASRTLGSSYEQYF
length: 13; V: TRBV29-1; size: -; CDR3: CSVAGTLNTEAFF
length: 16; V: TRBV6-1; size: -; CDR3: CASSKLAFHRGDTQYF
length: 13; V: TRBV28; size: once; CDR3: CASSMNRGYEQYF
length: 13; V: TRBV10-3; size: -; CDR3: CAISEGALEKLFF
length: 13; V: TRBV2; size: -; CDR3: CASSVGGYSELFF
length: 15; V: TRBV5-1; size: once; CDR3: CASSPEWPGGDEQFF